A single sample gave rise to the 24 T cell receptor beta chains below, sequenced in a study of T cell responses to AZD1222 COVID-19 vaccine. Produced via immunoSEQ multiplex PCR; TCRdb's table is partial and in-frame only. The table lists about 120,000 clones, roughly 90% of them singletons. The material sequenced was peripheral blood, taken on day 0 of AZD1222 vaccination. These receptors were collected from an adult in good health.

This clone has more than one count but fewer than ten. This chain joins TRBV24-1 and TRBJ2-3; 11 nucleotides line up with TRBD1. This CDR3 region has 19 residues. The V segment lost 1 base and the J segment 4 bases; nucleotides outside the gene matches: 12. Germline CDR1 and CDR2: KGHDR and SFDVKD. The CDR3 DNA reads TGTGCCACCAGTGATTTCCCTTTAAAGGACAGGGGGCGTGCAGATACGCAGTATTTT. Translating it yields CATSDFPLKDRGRADTQYF.

The chain combines TRBV5-1 with TRBJ2-7, with 8 bases lining up with TRBD1. The CDR3 has 17 residues. J lost 3 bases, V lost 0 bases, and 11 bases had no gene match. Per germline, CDR1 SGHRS and CDR2 YFSETQ. This CDR3 reads CASSLGKLTGAHYEQYF. The CDR3 DNA sequence: TGCGCCAGCAGCTTGGGAAAACTGACAGGGGCCCACTACGAGCAGTACTTC.

In its sample, this clone was seen once. CDR3 sequence: CASSPTFKRATTDTQYF. The CDR3 DNA reads TGTGCCAGCAGCCCCACTTTCAAGCGGGCTACCACAGATACGCAGTATTTT. The chain couples TRBV28 to TRBJ2-3, with D possibly matching TRBD2 (6 bases). The CDR3 contains 17 residues. Germline V CDR1 and CDR2: MDHEN, SYDVKM. Trimming left V 6 bases short and J 2 bases short, with 21 bases between.

V gene TRBV28 combines with J gene TRBJ2-5; D ambiguous. CDR1 MDHEN and CDR2 SYDVKM come from the germline V gene. V was pared by 4 bases and J by 0 bases, with 9 bases between. The CDR3 spans 14 residues. Written as DNA, the CDR3 is TGTGCCAGCAGTTCTCGGGCCAACCAAGAGACCCAGTACTTC. Translated: CASSSRANQETQYF.

Comment on this clone: At the DNA level, this CDR3 is encoded by other sequences in the same sample as well. For the CDR3, the DNA is TGTGCCAGCAGCTTAGTGGGGGGTGGAGAGACCCAGTACTTC. It translates to CASSLVGGGETQYF. The rearrangement joins TRBV7-9 to TRBJ2-5, with D perhaps matching TRBD2 (6 bases). Germline CDR1 SEHNR, CDR2 FQNEAQ (reference sequence). CDR3 length equals 14 residues. Between the trimmed V and J ends, which lost 1 base and 4 bases, there was a span of 10 bases.

A few counts support this clone. The V gene is TRBV4-1, the J gene TRBJ2-7; D not resolved. Germline lookup yields CDR1 MGHRA and CDR2 YSYEKL. V shed 3 bases and J shed 7 bases, with 16 bases lying between them. CDR3 length: 14 amino acids. The CDR3 spells CASSHSLAAREQYF. CDR3 sequence (DNA): TGCGCCAGCAGCCACAGTCTCGCGGCTAGGGAGCAGTACTTC.

The chain recombines TRBV11-1 with TRBJ1-3; D remains ambiguous. This CDR3 region has 15 residues. From germline, CDR1 is SGHAT and CDR2 FQDESV (reference sequence). Trimming removed 8 bases from V and 0 bases from J, with 14 bases in between. The CDR3 coding sequence is TGTGCCAGCCCAACGGGCAGGCCCTCTGGAAACACCATATATTTT. Amino acids: CASPTGRPSGNTIYF.

V gene TRBV7-2 combines with J gene TRBJ2-5, with 11 bases that match TRBD2. Germline values: CDR1 SGHTA, CDR2 FQGNSA. V shed 1 base, J shed 5 bases, and the junction held 6 bases outside the gene matches. The CDR3 contains 16 residues. This CDR3 is CASSLDSGGAGETQYF. DNA for the CDR3: TGTGCCAGCAGCTTAGATAGCGGGGGGGCCGGGGAGACCCAGTACTTC.

The gene calls are TRBV28 and TRBJ2-4, with 7 bases identical to TRBD2. V was pared by 4 bases and J by 0 bases, with 6 bases of the junction left unmatched. There are 16 residues in the CDR3. The germline V gene has CDR1 MDHEN and CDR2 SYDVKM. The CDR3 reads CASSWEGVLAKNIQYF. The DNA of the CDR3 is TGTGCCAGCAGTTGGGAGGGAGTATTAGCCAAAAACATTCAGTACTTC.

The CDR3 DNA reads TGCGCCAGCAGCCAAGAAGCTTCCGCGGGGGGTGGTGAGCAGTTCTTC. Translated, it gives CASSQEASAGGGEQFF. The rearrangement joins TRBV4-1 to TRBJ2-1, with 8 bases identical to TRBD2. The CDR3 has 16 residues. V shed 0 bases, J shed 9 bases, and the junction held 10 bases outside the gene matches. Germline values: CDR1 MGHRA, CDR2 YSYEKL.

The rearrangement links TRBV19 to TRBJ1-5; 9 bases agree with TRBD1. This CDR3 has 15 amino acids. Germline CDR1 and CDR2: LNHDA and SQIVND (reference sequence). V gave up 5 bases and J gave up 6 bases; unmatched junction bases: 8. DNA of the CDR3: TGTGCCAGTAGTTTTCGACAGGGGGGTAGTCAGCCCCAGCATTTT. Its translation is CASSFRQGGSQPQHF.

V gene TRBV12-3 or TRBV12-4 combines with J gene TRBJ1-2, with D possibly matching TRBD1 (5 bases). The CDR3 spans 13 residues. V lost 6 bases, J lost 1 base, and 9 bases lay in between. DNA of the CDR3: TGTGCCAGCAGATCCGACAGTAACTATGGCTACACCTTC. It is translated as CASRSDSNYGYTF.

The V gene is TRBV7-9, the J gene TRBJ1-6; no firm D call. V dropped 6 bases and J dropped 9 bases, with 9 bases sitting between them. From germline, CDR1 is SEHNR and CDR2 FQNEAQ (reference sequence). This CDR3 has 12 residues. The CDR3 is CASSPTGSPLHF. CDR3 sequence (DNA): TGTGCCAGCAGTCCTACTGGTTCACCCCTCCACTTT.

The CDR3 DNA follows: TGCAGCACGCTGCAGGGGAACACTGAAGCTTTCTTT. Translating gives CSTLQGNTEAFF. V and J are TRBV29-1 and TRBJ1-1; D may be TRBD1 (5 bases). This CDR3 contains 12 residues. The V and J ends lost 8 bases and 1 base respectively, with 11 bases between them. Germline V lookup: CDR1 SQVTM, CDR2 ANQGSEA.

This sequence joins TRBV27 and TRBJ1-1; maybe TRBD1 (6 bases). The CDR3 is 15 residues long. V was shortened by 5 bases and J by 4 bases, with 17 bases between the two germline ends. Germline CDR1 reads MNHEY; CDR2 reads SMNVEV (reference sequence). Here the CDR3 reads CASSGAGGAVTEAFF. CDR3 DNA sequence: TGTGCCAGCAGTGGGGCTGGGGGGGCTGTCACTGAAGCTTTCTTT.

This chain joins TRBV4-1 and TRBJ1-1; no clear D gene. CDR3 length: 13 residues. CDR1 is MGHRA, CDR2 YSYEKL, per germline. Trimming took off 3 bases at V and 7 bases at J, with 12 bases between the two ends. CDR3 bases: TGCGCCAGCAGCCATATCGGGATGATTGAAGCTTTCTTT. Amino acids: CASSHIGMIEAFF.

A note on this clone: Germline and junction disagree at one end, which may indicate a read error. The chain's CDR3 is CAWSVPGTARF. The CDR3 DNA sequence: TGTGCCTGGAGTGTCCCCGGGACGGCTCGCTTC. This rearrangement joins TRBV30 to TRBJ1-2; perhaps TRBD1 as D (5 bases). CDR1 and CDR2 (germline): GTSNPN, SVGIG (reference sequence). This CDR3 comprises 11 residues.

The V and J genes are TRBV4-1 and TRBJ1-2; the match to TRBD1 covers 9 bases. This CDR3 spans 19 amino acids. Trimming at V came to 4 bases and at J to 3 bases, leaving 18 bases not matched to a gene. CDR1 and CDR2 from the germline V gene are MGHRA and YSYEKL. This chain's CDR3 is CASSPAPGQGNQEDYGYTF. CDR3 coding DNA: TGCGCCAGCAGCCCCGCCCCGGGACAGGGTAATCAGGAGGACTATGGCTACACCTTC.

This chain links TRBV7-9 with TRBJ1-3, with D unresolved. Between the trimmed V and J ends, which lost 3 bases and 0 bases, there was a span of 9 bases. The CDR3 runs to 15 residues. Germline CDR1 is SEHNR and CDR2 is FQNEAQ (reference sequence). The CDR3 spells CASSFVQDSGNTIYF. The CDR3 DNA is TGTGCCAGCAGCTTCGTGCAGGACTCTGGAAACACCATATATTTT.

V and J are TRBV14 and TRBJ2-7, with 7 bases that match TRBD1. Germline CDR1 and CDR2: SGHDN and FVKESK. This CDR3 is 15 amino acids long. The V segment lost 2 bases and the J segment 1 base; nucleotides outside the gene matches: 5. The CDR3 DNA reads as TGTGCCAGCAGCCAAAGCCTGGGACAGTCCTACGAGCAGTACTTC. Translated: CASSQSLGQSYEQYF. Filled out from reference TRBV14 and TRBJ2-7, the complete variable domain reads EAGVTQFPSHSVIEKGQTVTLRCDPISGHDNLYWYRRVMGKEIKFLLHFVKESKQDESGMPNNRFLAERTGGTYSTLKVQPAELEDSGVYFCASSQSLGQSYEQYFGPGTRLTVT.

The chain links TRBV6-5 to TRBJ2-7, with TRBD1 matching 9 bases. V shed 2 bases, J shed 2 bases, and the junction held 1 base outside the gene matches. The CDR3 totals 14 residues. Germline V gene data show CDR1 as MNHEY and CDR2 as SVGAGI. DNA of the CDR3: TGTGCCAGCAGTTACGGGACAGGGACCTACGAGCAGTACTTC. This sequence encodes CASSYGTGTYEQYF.

This chain connects TRBV9 to TRBJ2-1; maybe TRBD1 (5 bases). Germline V lookup: CDR1 SGDLS, CDR2 YYNGEE. The CDR3 extends over 14 amino acids. With 0 bases removed from V and 12 bases from J, the gap between germline ends came to 16 bases. CDR3 coding DNA: TGTGCCAGCAGCGTAGGAACCACCAGCAGGGCGCAGTTCTTC. It is translated as CASSVGTTSRAQFF.

This clone was picked up one time. The genes are TRBV5-1 and TRBJ2-2; D remains unclear. This CDR3 is 14 amino acids long. Trimming stripped 0 bases from V and 4 bases from J, with 7 bases between. Per germline, CDR1 SGHRS and CDR2 YFSETQ. CDR3 coding DNA: TGCGCCAGCAGCTTGGCCTTGGGCACCGGGGAGCTGTTTTTT. Amino acids: CASSLALGTGELFF.

V gene TRBV4-3 combines with J gene TRBJ1-2; D uncertain. V gave up 2 bases and J gave up 3 bases, with 13 bases separating them. The CDR3 loop spans 15 amino acids. The germline CDR1 and CDR2 sequences are LGHNA and YSLEER. DNA of the CDR3: TGCGCCAGCAGCCAAACCCCTACAGAGCACTATGGCTACACCTTC. Its translation is CASSQTPTEHYGYTF.